This T cell receptor beta chain was captured by sequencing in a study of cytomegalovirus exposure and HLA in healthy donors. Study as a whole: Most genotyped donors, over 70% of 350 to 500, had Caucasian-associated genetic ancestry. General observations from the study: A few CMV-associated chains were confirmed in vitro to be specific for CMV antigens.

About this clone itself: Its specificity is unknown.

Researchers ran the PCR with 60 Vbeta and 13 Jbeta primers. This table comes from immunoSEQ multiplex PCR, and its TCRdb copy is limited to in-frame clones, with some not included. The repertoire holds 150,000 to 200,000 clones, about 76% seen once, with approximately 2% in the top ten. V shed 7 bases and J shed 3 bases, with 14 bases lying between them. Looked up from germline, CDR1 is SGHTA and CDR2 is FQGNSA. This CDR3 has 14 residues. Sample: PBMCs. The clonotype was recovered from a female donor in good health and CMV-seronegative. The rearrangement joins TRBV7-2 to TRBJ2-3; TRBD2 is a possible D gene (6 bases). CDR3 nucleotide sequence: TGTGCCAGCACCACCGGGAGAGGAACAGATACGCAGTATTTT. It codes for CASTTGRGTDTQYF.